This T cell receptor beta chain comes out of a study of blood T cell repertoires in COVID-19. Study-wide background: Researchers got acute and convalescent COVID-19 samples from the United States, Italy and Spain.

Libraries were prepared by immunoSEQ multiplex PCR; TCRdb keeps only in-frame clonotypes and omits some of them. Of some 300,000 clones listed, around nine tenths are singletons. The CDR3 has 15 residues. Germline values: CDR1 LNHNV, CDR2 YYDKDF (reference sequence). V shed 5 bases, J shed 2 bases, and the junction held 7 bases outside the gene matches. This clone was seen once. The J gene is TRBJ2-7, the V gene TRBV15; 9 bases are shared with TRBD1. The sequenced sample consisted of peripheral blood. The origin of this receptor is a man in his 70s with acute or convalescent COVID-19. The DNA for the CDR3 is TGTGCCACCAGCCCGACGAGGGACAGGGCCTACGAGCAGTACTTC. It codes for CATSPTRDRAYEQYF. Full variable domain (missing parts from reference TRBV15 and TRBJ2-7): DAMVIQNPRYQVTQFGKPVTLSCSQTLNHNVMYWYQQKSSQAPKLLFHYYDKDFNNEADTPDNFQSRRPNTSFCFLDIRSPGLGDTAMYLCATSPTRDRAYEQYFGPGTRLTVT.